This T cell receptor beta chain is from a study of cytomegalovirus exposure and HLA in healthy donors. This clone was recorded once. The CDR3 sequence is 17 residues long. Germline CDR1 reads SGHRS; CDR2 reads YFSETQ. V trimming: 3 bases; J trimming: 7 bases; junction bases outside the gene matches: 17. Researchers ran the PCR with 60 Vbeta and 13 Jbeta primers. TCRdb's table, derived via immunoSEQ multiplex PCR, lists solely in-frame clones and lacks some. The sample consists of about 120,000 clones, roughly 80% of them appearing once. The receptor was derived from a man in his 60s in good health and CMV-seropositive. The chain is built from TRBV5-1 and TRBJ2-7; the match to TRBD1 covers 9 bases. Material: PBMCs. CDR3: CASSSIPSGTGTGEQYF. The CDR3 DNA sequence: TGCGCCAGCAGCTCTATTCCCTCCGGGACAGGGACGGGTGAGCAGTACTTC.